This T cell receptor (beta chain) was captured in a study of cytomegalovirus exposure and HLA in healthy donors. With respect to this clone: What it binds is not known.

Regarding donors, all were healthy bone marrow donors. The study's findings and limits: Sequencing depth across donors, presence/absence analyses assumed, was roughly uniform. A later analysis linked a missense variant in DCLRE1C to the trimming of TCR beta V and J genes.

The J segment lost 0 bases and the V segment lost 5 bases, leaving 4 bases of the junction unmatched. This CDR3 is built from 16 residues. Germline V gene data show CDR1 as MGHRA and CDR2 as YSYEKL. Primers included in the PCR were 60 Vbeta and 13 Jbeta primers. Clones were sequenced by immunoSEQ multiplex PCR, and TCRdb holds only the in-frame ones, with some missing. The repertoire holds about 120,000 clones, about four fifths seen once, with 7.5% to 9% in the top ten. The V and J genes are TRBV4-1 and TRBJ2-5; TRBD2 aligns across 12 bases. Sequencing input: PBMCs. The clonotype originates from a female donor in good health and CMV-seropositive. The CDR3: CASSLLAGGDQETQYF. The DNA of the CDR3 is TGCGCCAGCAGCTTACTAGCGGGGGGCGACCAAGAGACCCAGTACTTC.